What follows is one T cell receptor (beta chain) and its context. Which antigen it targets is not known. No much larger clone exists at a distance of one base, and base qualities are not known. The library was produced with the immunoSEQ multiplex PCR assay. For most patients, genomic DNA was isolated with the Qiagen DNeasy Blood and Tissue Kit and shipped frozen to Adaptive Biotechnologies for TCR sequencing. Adaptive Biotechnologies carried out high-throughput TCR-beta CDR3 sequencing of genomic DNA for most patients. From the authors' description of their analysis: Adaptive's ImmunoSEQ software was the source of the TCR sequencing data for fewer than 20 patients, while a few other patients were processed with MiXCR and VDJtools. To correct CD4 versus CD8 sorting errors, any sequence found in both subsets at a frequency ratio below 5:1 was removed. Because the origin of CDR3 nucleotide sequences shared between donor and recipient could not be assigned, those sequences were removed. At least 2-fold expansion over unstimulated cells and a minimum CFSE-low frequency of 0.002% (template counts) or 0.001% (read counts) were required for clones to be classified as alloreactive. Clones were considered mappable if detected in sequenced pre-transplant spleen, lymph node, or MLR CFSE-low populations of the donor or recipient. Cumulative frequency of alloreactive clones was calculated as a percentage of all sequences weighted by copy number. TCRdb holds this immuneACCESS table with in-frame rearrangements only. Some clones are missing; in checked studies, unresolved V genes explain under half, and the rest has no known cause. D and trimming were read from the DNA, whereas the V and J calls and clone size are those reported in that table. The sample records tens of thousands of clones, 85% to 95% of which are singletons. The ten largest account for approximately 0.21% of the sample.

The germline ends are 17 bases apart after V is trimmed by 4 bases and J by 4 bases. Reading the germline V gene gives CDR1 SNHLY and CDR2 FYNNEI. Spanning cysteine to phenylalanine, the CDR3 consists of 15 amino acids. Only the CDR3 region is kept as DNA, spanning 45 bases read in frame from base 1. These data belong to a study of graft-versus-host responses after intestinal transplantation listed by TCRdb under 2021. With regard to the full study: The transplants that recipients got were multivisceral, liver-intestinal, or isolated intestinal. Every recipient was given anti-thymocyte globulin induction, then maintenance tacrolimus and steroids for approximately 3 years. After intestinal transplantation, graft-versus-host and host-versus-graft alloreactive T cell clones were followed in the graft, circulation and bone marrow using bulk TCR-beta CDR3 sequencing. To identify alloreactive clones, pre-transplant mixed lymphocyte reaction products were sequenced and then compared with unstimulated pre-transplant donor and recipient T cells. The cohort enrolled roughly 25 intestinal transplant recipients including one retransplant, and a few patients lacking pretransplant specimens were excluded. A peak of at least 4% donor T cells among recipient peripheral blood mononuclear cells was the definition used for donor T cell macrochimerism. Rather than going through the commercial service, samples from a few later patients were sequenced in-house on an Illumina MiSeq and processed with MiXCR. Results and caveats for the whole study, not just this receptor: In the allografts of patients with donor T cell macrochimerism, GvH to HvG T cell clonal ratios were high. Conclusions were limited by the relatively low number and heterogeneity of intestinal transplant patients. GvH clones turned up in recipient bone marrow, with some appearing earlier in ileal mucosa or blood, a pattern consistent with an intestinal mucosal origin. Early after transplant, peak levels of circulating GvH clones were associated with declines in HvG clones.

The intended sense of this specimen's time point label: cells obtained before transplantation from donor or recipient. CD3+CD4+ and CD3+CD8+ populations were FACS-sorted from unstimulated pre-transplant donor and recipient cells taken from spleen or lymph nodes. The sequence came from a human donor who was the organ donor for an intestinal transplant. The chain was built from TRBV2 and TRBJ2-7; 6 matching bases give a weak D call of TRBD1. The specimen comprised unstimulated CD8+ T cells sorted from spleen or lymph node cells, sampled before transplant. CDR3 sequence: CASSASRQVWYEQYF. The nucleotide sequence is given as TGTGCCAGCAGTGCTAGCCGACAGGTTTGGTACGAGCAGTACTTC.